A selection of T cell receptor beta chains follows, all from one sample in a study of T cell responses to AZD1222 COVID-19 vaccine. Assay: immunoSEQ multiplex PCR; the TCRdb copy retains only in-frame clones and omits some. The sample shows roughly 150,000 clones, 85% to 95% of them seen only once. This sample comprised peripheral blood, obtained on day 0 of AZD1222 vaccination. All receptors derive from an adult in good health. CDR3s include the opening cysteine and the closing phenylalanine or tryptophan.

>TRBV10-1
CASRFTANTEAFF
>TRBV28
CASRTGTEGTGELFF
>TRBV6-5
CASSLAGVEAFF
>TRBV6-5
CASSPSVGRAGGYTF
>TRBV20-1
CSASIPEIANYGYTF
>TRBV6-1
CASSEGRGFGSTGELFF
>TRBV20-1
CSQEGKETQYF
>TRBV6-1
CASSENRVVSETQYF
>TRBV27
CASSSPSSGYYEQYF
>TRBV11-3
CASSFGTGGPTDTQYF
>TRBV12-3/TRBV12-4
CASSPLRETQYF
>TRBV9
CASSVKDRGNTEAFF
>TRBV14
CASSQHSGQGVYEQYF
>TRBV12-5
CASGTGGRKGELFF
>TRBV6-1
CASSEGAGGSYEQYF
>TRBV11-2
CASSLSTGQGGYEQYF
>TRBV6-5
CASRDRNEKLFF
>TRBV19
CASSPWAMTPSSYEQYF
>TRBV25-1
CASSVTSGRGTGELFF
>TRBV7-6
CASSSRPAGTKNIQYF
>TRBV9
CASSPTDRHYEQYF
>TRBV5-5
CASSFSGDYGNTIYF
>TRBV5-1
CASSVRGDTQYF
>TRBV11-2
CASSIQQGAFDGYTF
>TRBV12-3/TRBV12-4
CASRGFEQYF
>TRBV19
CASSPSAGNYGYTF
>TRBV7-9
CASSYRDSPTYEQYF
>TRBV6-5
CASRPDSHKGEAFF
>TRBV6-6
CASTQEGRSSGNTIYF
>TRBV5-1
CASSLAGLAGGREQYF
>TRBV4-1
CASSPEGKVGGSPLHF
>TRBV4-3
CASSQDAGGTSYEQYF
>TRBV24-1
CATSDPGTNQPQHF
>TRBV5-1
CASSEGPENEKLFF
>TRBV6-2/TRBV6-3
CASSYRGQGELFF
>TRBV19
CASSIEPGYTEAFF
>TRBV7-2
CASSKTPTNWLSETQYF
>TRBV11-2
CASSATGGHTEAFF
>TRBV11-2
CASSRTGPSSYNSPLHF
>TRBV29-1
CSVANKAEAFF
>TRBV19
CASSLRYRGFDYNEQFF
>TRBV12-5
CASGSSTGRSQETQYF
>TRBV19
CASSPRRAGGAREQYF